The 24 T cell receptor beta chains reported below all come from one sample, sequenced in a study of shared clonotypes between healthy human individuals. Libraries were prepared by immunoSEQ multiplex PCR; TCRdb keeps only in-frame clonotypes and omits some of them. The sample lists roughly 300,000 clones; more than 60% were seen once. Sequenced input: memory CD4+ T cells sorted from blood. The subset was: CD45RA-negative fraction. These receptors were collected from a man under 40 in good health.

This clone was counted at least ten times. The V and J genes are TRBV28 and TRBJ2-3; no definite D call. The germline V gene has CDR1 MDHEN and CDR2 SYDVKM. The CDR3 is 15 amino acids. Between the trimmed V and J ends, which lost 5 bases and 6 bases, there was a span of 18 bases. The CDR3 sequence: CASSGGPNVMDTQYF. In nucleotides, the CDR3 is TGTGCCAGCAGTGGTGGTCCAAACGTGATGGATACGCAGTATTTT.

The rearrangement links TRBV7-2 to TRBJ2-1; TRBD2 aligns across 12 bases. CDR1 is SGHTA and CDR2 is FQGNSA in the germline V gene. V shed 2 bases, J shed 8 bases, and the junction held 4 bases outside the gene matches. The CDR3 is made up of 15 amino acids. The CDR3, as DNA: TGTGCCAGCAGCTTATCTAGCGGGAGGGCCCATGAGCAGTTCTTC. It specifies CASSLSSGRAHEQFF.

Concerning this clone itself: This same CDR3 is encoded by further DNA sequences in the sample. The CDR3, as DNA: TGCAGCGTTGACGGGGGATCTGGGGCCAACGTCCTGACTTTC. It is translated as CSVDGGSGANVLTF. The chain carries TRBV29-1 and TRBJ2-6; D possibly corresponds to TRBD2 (6 bases). The CDR3 contains 14 residues. Germline V lookup: CDR1 SQVTM, CDR2 ANQGSEA. V was trimmed by 3 bases and J by 1 base, leaving 7 bases between them.

This chain connects TRBV4-1 to TRBJ2-7; D may be TRBD2 (5 bases). The V end was cut by 2 bases, the J end by 2 bases, with 13 bases between. The CDR3 loop spans 15 amino acids. The germline gives CDR1 MGHRA, CDR2 YSYEKL. In DNA, the CDR3 is TGCGCCAGCAGCCAATTACCGGGATCGACCTACGAGCAGTACTTC. As protein: CASSQLPGSTYEQYF.

The chain combines TRBV9 with TRBJ2-1; D uncertain. V gave up 0 bases and J gave up 0 bases, with 13 bases separating them. The germline gives CDR1 SGDLS, CDR2 YYNGEE. The CDR3 extends over 17 amino acids. This CDR3 is CASSVESGSSSYNEQFF. In DNA form, the CDR3 reads TGTGCCAGCAGCGTAGAGTCAGGCTCGAGCTCCTACAATGAGCAGTTCTTC.

The rearrangement links TRBV19 to TRBJ1-2; 7 bases map to TRBD1. This CDR3 region has 13 residues. In germline, CDR1 is LNHDA, CDR2 SQIVND (reference sequence). With V trimmed by 9 bases and J by 4 bases, 8 bases remained unmatched. CDR3: CASHPGGAYGYTF. The CDR3 DNA reads TGTGCCAGCCATCCAGGGGGGGCCTATGGCTACACCTTC. Full variable domain (missing parts from reference TRBV19 and TRBJ1-2): DGGITQSPKYLFRKEGQNVTLSCEQNLNHDAMYWYRQDPGQGLRLIYYSQIVNDFQKGDIAEGYSVSREKKESFPLTVTSAQKNPTAFYLCASHPGGAYGYTFGSGTRLTVV.

With regard to this clone: A far larger clone lies a single base away; this is likely a read error. The chain recombines TRBV29-1 with TRBJ1-2, with 8 bases that match TRBD1. The junction had 10 bases not matched to a gene; V was cut back by 8 bases and J by 2 bases. Germline V gene lookup returns CDR1 SQVTM and CDR2 ANQGSEA. The CDR3 length is 14 residues. CDR3 nucleotides: TGCAGCACTGACCGGACAGGGACGAACTATGGCTACACCTTC. This sequence encodes CSTDRTGTNYGYTF.

Notes on this clone: The same CDR3 is also encoded by other DNA sequences in this sample. The V gene is TRBV28, the J gene TRBJ2-6; TRBD2 is a possible D gene (5 bases). The V and J ends lost 2 bases and 1 base respectively, with 6 bases between them. The CDR3 sequence is 15 residues long. The V gene's germline CDR1 is MDHEN and CDR2 SYDVKM. The DNA for the CDR3 is TGTGCCAGCAGTTTAGGGAGTTCTGGGGCCAACGTCCTGACTTTC. Its protein product is CASSLGSSGANVLTF.

Comment on this clone: A far more abundant clone sits one base away, making this likely a read error. The V and J genes are TRBV5-4 and TRBJ2-7, with D perhaps TRBD2 (5 bases). V gave up 7 bases and J gave up 2 bases, with 13 bases separating them. Germline V gene sequence: CDR1 SGHNT, CDR2 YYREEE (reference sequence). This CDR3 has 13 residues. The chain's CDR3 is CASCKEAAYEQYF. The CDR3 DNA is TGTGCCAGCTGCAAGGAGGCAGCCTACGAGCAGTACTTC.

A few counts support this clone. The chain has TRBV2 and TRBJ1-5; D is unresolved. The CDR3 is 12 amino acids. Per germline, CDR1 SNHLY and CDR2 FYNNEI. Trimming cost V 11 bases and J 5 bases, with 13 bases left between them. The CDR3 DNA reads TGTGCCGCCGGTTTTGGGGATCAGCCCCAGCATTTT. Translating gives CAAGFGDQPQHF.

The chain recombines TRBV5-4 with TRBJ2-2; tentative D call: TRBD2 (5 bases). Trimming removed 0 bases from V and 7 bases from J, with 13 bases in between. The germline CDR1 and CDR2 sequences are SGHNT and YYREEE (reference sequence). CDR3 length: 15 residues. In DNA form, the CDR3 reads TGTGCCAGCAGCTTGGGTGCGGACTTTAGCGGGGAGCTGTTTTTT. Translation: CASSLGADFSGELFF.

The rearrangement uses TRBV4-1 and TRBJ1-2, with D possibly matching TRBD1 (6 bases). Looked up from germline, CDR1 is MGHRA and CDR2 is YSYEKL. V lost 1 base, J lost 2 bases, and 8 bases lay in between. CDR3 size: 14 residues. The CDR3 region is CASSQGDINYGYTF. The CDR3 DNA follows: TGCGCCAGCAGCCAAGGGGACATCAACTATGGCTACACCTTC.

The CDR3 region is CASSATMGGSVDTQYF. The CDR3 DNA sequence: TGTGCCAGCAGCGCTACGATGGGGGGGTCTGTTGATACGCAGTATTTT. This chain joins TRBV7-9 and TRBJ2-3; 7 bases agree with TRBD2. The CDR3 spans 16 residues. Looked up from germline, CDR1 is SEHNR and CDR2 is FQNEAQ (reference sequence). V dropped 5 bases and J dropped 6; count of bases not matched to a gene: 14.

J is TRBJ2-1 and V is TRBV9; the D is unclear. Germline CDR1 reads SGDLS; CDR2 reads YYNGEE. V was clipped by 1 base and J by 7 bases, with 9 bases between them. This CDR3 comprises 13 residues. CDR3 residues: CASSVSQNNEQFF. The CDR3 DNA follows: TGTGCCAGCAGCGTATCTCAGAATAATGAGCAGTTCTTC.

J is TRBJ2-2 and V is TRBV2; TRBD2 matches at 8 bases. Germline values: CDR1 SNHLY, CDR2 FYNNEI. CDR3 length equals 14 residues. V gave up 7 bases and J gave up 3 bases; unmatched junction bases: 4. In nucleotides, the CDR3 is TGTGCCAGCACCGGCGGGAGGTACACCGGGGAGCTGTTTTTT. Translated: CASTGGRYTGELFF.

The chain uses TRBV7-2 and TRBJ2-1; possibly TRBD1 for D (5 bases). The CDR3 is 14 amino acids. The germline gives CDR1 SGHTA, CDR2 FQGNSA. With 2 bases removed from V and 8 bases from J, the gap between germline ends came to 13 bases. The CDR3 here is CASSLYRTRDEQFF. In DNA, the CDR3 is TGTGCCAGCAGCTTATATCGGACAAGGGATGAGCAGTTCTTC.

The count of this clone is one. V gene TRBV28 combines with J gene TRBJ1-3; 7 nucleotides line up with TRBD1. Germline assignment: CDR1 MDHEN and CDR2 SYDVKM. The V gene end was trimmed by 2 bases and the J gene end by 0 bases; junction bases not matched to a gene: 7. The CDR3 has 17 amino acids. CDR3 residues: CASSLNPGTVSGNTIYF. The CDR3 region has the DNA TGTGCCAGCAGTTTAAACCCCGGGACAGTCTCTGGAAACACCATATATTTT.

V and J are TRBV28 and TRBJ2-6; tentatively, D is TRBD2 (5 bases). V was trimmed by 6 bases and J by 2 bases, leaving 11 bases between them. The CDR3 contains 15 residues. Germline V CDR1 and CDR2: MDHEN, SYDVKM. CDR3 DNA: TGTGCCAGCAGGAACCAGGAGGCTGGGGCCAACGTCCTGACTTTC. Protein: CASRNQEAGANVLTF. Supplemented by reference TRBV28 and TRBJ2-6, the full variable domain reads DVKVTQSSRYLVKRTGEKVFLECVQDMDHENMFWYRQDPGLGLRLIYFSYDVKMKEKGDIPEGYSVSREKKERFSLILESASTNQTSMYLCASRNQEAGANVLTFGAGSRLTVL.

This clone showed up just a few times. This CDR3 is CASSLPLMEQFF. The DNA for the CDR3 is TGTGCCAGCAGCCTACCGCTAATGGAGCAGTTCTTC. The chain uses TRBV11-2 and TRBJ2-1, with D unclear. V lost 5 bases and J lost 10, with 12 bases in between. This CDR3 is 12 amino acids long. Per the germline V gene, CDR1 is SGHAT and CDR2 is FQNNGV.

This clone appeared once. This chain connects TRBV6-1 to TRBJ2-7; possibly TRBD1 or TRBD2 for D (5 bases each). Germline assignment: CDR1 MNHNS and CDR2 SASEGT. CDR3 length: 13 residues. Trimming cost V 11 bases and J 1 base, with 15 bases left between them. DNA for the CDR3: TGTGCCTCCTATAGGGGACGGTCCTACGAGCAGTACTTC. It yields the protein CASYRGRSYEQYF.

With regard to this clone: At one end the junction does not follow the germline gene, possibly because of a read error. V is TRBV28 and J is TRBJ2-7; 9 positions match TRBD2. The CDR3 runs 13 residues. The V gene's germline CDR1 is MDHEN and CDR2 SYDVKM. This CDR3 is CASSLDLRGRASF. DNA of the CDR3: TGTGCCAGCAGTTTAGACCTTCGCGGGAGGGCCTCCTTC.

This rearrangement joins TRBV5-1 to TRBJ2-1; D uncertain. CDR1 and CDR2 (germline): SGHRS, YFSETQ. With 4 bases removed from V and 7 bases from J, the gap between germline ends came to 9 bases. The CDR3 totals 12 residues. The CDR3, as DNA: TGCGCCAGCAGCCAGATACGTAATGAGCAGTTCTTC. Protein product: CASSQIRNEQFF.

This chain's CDR3 is CASSSGQGPLREQYF. In DNA, the CDR3 is TGCGCCAGCAGTTCTGGACAGGGACCTTTGCGCGAGCAGTACTTC. The V gene is TRBV5-1, the J gene TRBJ2-7, with 8 bases that match TRBD1. CDR1 SGHRS and CDR2 YFSETQ come from the germline V gene. With 5 bases clipped from V and 6 bases from J, the junction kept 13 bases outside the gene matches. The CDR3 has 15 amino acids.

The chain has TRBV30 and TRBJ2-2; D is unclear. CDR1 and CDR2 (germline): GTSNPN, SVGIG (reference sequence). V was shortened by 0 bases and J by 5 bases, with 13 bases between the two germline ends. This CDR3 is 15 amino acids long. The CDR3 reads CAWSVMGARTGELFF. The CDR3 bases are TGTGCCTGGAGTGTAATGGGTGCGCGGACCGGGGAGCTGTTTTTT.